This T cell receptor beta chain was retrieved from a study of shared clonotypes between healthy human individuals. For the study at large: Each donor contributed plates that comprised three CD4 naive, three CD4 memory, two CD8 naive and one CD8 memory.

Repertoires were generated with immunoSEQ multiplex PCR, while TCRdb's copy carries only in-frame clones and drops some. Here the sample spans 2 million to 3 million clones, 85% to 95% being singletons. With 8 bases clipped from V and 5 bases from J, the junction kept 9 bases outside the gene matches. The germline gives CDR1 MDHEN, CDR2 SYDVKM. There are 15 residues in the CDR3. Points from the study as a whole: Tissues were not sampled, only blood, and their repertoires likely differ.

A remark on this clone: Its antigen is still unknown.

This sequence originates from a man younger than 35 in good health. The sample taken for sequencing was naive CD4+ T cells sorted from blood. Subset noted: CD45RA+ positively selected. The chain combines TRBV28 with TRBJ2-3, with TRBD2 matching 11 bases. The CDR3 here is CASLTSGAPGDTQYF. The CDR3 nucleotides read TGTGCCAGCCTGACTAGCGGGGCTCCAGGAGATACGCAGTATTTT.